Below are 27 T cell receptor beta chains sequenced from a single sample in a study of OX40 agonist ivuxolimab in advanced cancers. Using immunoSEQ multiplex PCR, the repertoire was profiled, and TCRdb retains in-frame clones only, with some absent. The sample contains 55,000 to 70,000 clones, 85% of which appear only once. The specimen comprised CD4+ or CD8+ T cells sorted from blood, sampled in a trial of the OX40 agonist ivuxolimab. All receptors come from an adult with an advanced solid tumor such as melanoma, head and neck, liver or kidney cancer.

The rearrangement joins TRBV7-4 to TRBJ2-1; the D is unclear. Germline loops: CDR1 SGHVT, CDR2 SQSDAQ. The V end was cut by 4 bases, the J end by 5 bases, with 0 bases between. This CDR3 spans 10 amino acids. CDR3 sequence reads: CASSYNEQFF. Here the CDR3 DNA reads TGTGCCAGCAGCTACAATGAGCAGTTCTTC.

J is TRBJ2-3 and V is TRBV27, with 8 bases lining up with TRBD2. CDR1 and CDR2 from the germline V gene are MNHEY and SMNVEV (reference sequence). Trimming took 5 bases from V and 9 from J; bases not matched to a gene: 10. The CDR3 has 14 amino acids. CDR3 in amino acids: CASSRLAGPTTQYF. The CDR3 DNA follows: TGTGCCAGCAGTCGGCTAGCGGGCCCCACCACGCAGTATTTT.

The chain is built from TRBV2 and TRBJ2-7, with 7 bases that match TRBD1. The ends lost 4 bases at V and 6 bases at J; junction bases unmatched: 15. This CDR3 region has 16 residues. The germline V gene encodes CDR1 SNHLY and CDR2 FYNNEI. CDR3 sequence: CASSVETGIPLFEQYF. In nucleotides, the CDR3 is TGTGCCAGCAGTGTCGAGACAGGGATCCCACTCTTCGAGCAGTACTTC.

The chain employs TRBV6-5 and TRBJ1-4; no definite D call. CDR3 length equals 14 residues. The V end was cut by 2 bases, the J end by 8 bases, with 12 bases between. From germline, CDR1 is MNHEY and CDR2 SVGAGI. DNA for the CDR3: TGTGCCAGCAGTTACGGGCAGGAAGGGGAAAAACTGTTTTTT. Its protein product is CASSYGQEGEKLFF.

This clone was counted between two and nine times. This rearrangement joins TRBV7-2 to TRBJ2-7, with 12 bases identical to TRBD2. Germline assignment: CDR1 SGHTA and CDR2 FQGNSA. The CDR3 length is 15 residues. Trimming at V came to 4 bases and at J to 9 bases, leaving 10 bases not matched to a gene. CDR3 amino acids: CASSSRLAGESWQYF. Written as DNA, the CDR3 is TGTGCCAGCAGCTCCAGACTAGCGGGAGAATCTTGGCAGTACTTC.

The count of this clone is one. The chain recombines TRBV2 with TRBJ1-4, with TRBD1 as a possible D gene (6 bases). This CDR3 is 11 amino acids long. Trimming took 9 bases from V and 8 from J, leaving 10 bases between them. Per germline, CDR1 SNHLY and CDR2 FYNNEI. The CDR3 DNA is TGTGCCAGACTACAGGGAGAAAAACTGTTTTTT. Translation: CARLQGEKLFF.

The chain recombines TRBV2 with TRBJ1-5; D might be TRBD1 (5 bases). The germline gives CDR1 SNHLY, CDR2 FYNNEI. V gave up 6 bases and J gave up 6 bases, with 15 bases separating them. CDR3 length: 14 residues. The CDR3 loop is CASSRQGEGQPQHF. The CDR3 DNA reads as TGTGCCAGCAGCCGCCAAGGGGAGGGTCAGCCCCAGCATTTT.

The chain recombines TRBV10-3 with TRBJ2-3; the match to TRBD2 covers 7 bases. From germline, CDR1 is ENHRY and CDR2 SYGVKD. The CDR3 extends over 15 amino acids. V was clipped by 9 bases and J by 2 bases; unmatched bases: 11. In DNA form, the CDR3 reads TGTGCCATTACTAGCGACAAGGACTTCACAGATACGCAGTATTTT. It encodes CAITSDKDFTDTQYF.

The chain uses TRBV27 and TRBJ1-1; TRBD1 is a possible D gene (5 bases). This CDR3 contains 13 residues. The V gene's germline CDR1 is MNHEY and CDR2 SMNVEV (reference sequence). Trimming shortened V by 2 bases and J by 3 bases, and 7 bases separated the two germline ends. The CDR3 protein is CASSLGAYTEAFF. The CDR3, as DNA: TGTGCCAGCAGTTTAGGGGCGTACACTGAAGCTTTCTTT.

This clone appeared a few times. The genes are TRBV19 and TRBJ1-4, with D perhaps TRBD1 (6 bases). Germline V gene lookup returns CDR1 LNHDA and CDR2 SQIVND (reference sequence). This CDR3 spans 14 amino acids. Trimming stripped 4 bases from V and 7 bases from J, with 13 bases between. In DNA, the CDR3 is TGTGCCAGTAGTACGGACAGAGGGGGTGAAAAACTGTTTTTT. Its protein product is CASSTDRGGEKLFF.

The chain recombines TRBV19 with TRBJ2-5; perhaps TRBD1 as D (6 bases). The V and J ends lost 8 bases and 7 bases respectively, with 8 bases between them. CDR3 length: 10 amino acids. Germline V CDR1 and CDR2: LNHDA, SQIVND (reference sequence). CDR3: CASGGATQYF. DNA for the CDR3: TGTGCCAGTGGGGGCGCGACCCAGTACTTC.

The V gene is TRBV7-9, the J gene TRBJ1-5; D gene uncertain. V lost 1 base and J lost 6, with 7 bases in between. This CDR3 contains 13 residues. CDR1 is SEHNR and CDR2 is FQNEAQ in the germline V gene (reference sequence). This chain's CDR3 is CASSLEGSQPQHF. Here the CDR3 DNA reads TGTGCCAGCAGCTTAGAGGGATCTCAGCCCCAGCATTTT.

The V gene is TRBV5-4, the J gene TRBJ2-3; D remains ambiguous. Germline CDR1 and CDR2: SGHNT and YYREEE (reference sequence). The CDR3 totals 15 residues. V lost 4 bases, J lost 0 bases, and 12 bases lay in between. CDR3 DNA sequence: TGTGCCAGCAGCCCAGATATCGGGAGCACAGATACGCAGTATTTT. This codes for CASSPDIGSTDTQYF.

The chain links TRBV7-6 to TRBJ2-3; D gene uncertain. This CDR3 comprises 14 residues. Germline V gene sequence: CDR1 SGHVS, CDR2 FNYEAQ. Trimming took 1 base from V and 0 from J, leaving 5 bases between them. CDR3 residues: CASSLDPSTDTQYF. CDR3 bases: TGTGCCAGCAGCTTAGATCCGAGCACAGATACGCAGTATTTT.

The chain carries TRBV14 and TRBJ2-7, with 7 bases fitting TRBD2. The CDR3 consists of 14 residues. The germline V gene has CDR1 SGHDN and CDR2 FVKESK. The trim removed 4 bases at V and 7 bases at J, leaving 10 bases unmatched. This CDR3 reads CASSPWAVGGEQYF. In DNA form, the CDR3 reads TGTGCCAGCAGCCCCTGGGCAGTCGGGGGGGAGCAGTACTTC.

This chain uses TRBV6-5 with TRBJ2-2; D possibly corresponds to TRBD2 (5 bases). The CDR3 extends over 13 amino acids. Per germline, CDR1 MNHEY and CDR2 SVGAGI. With 4 bases removed from V and 5 bases from J, the gap between germline ends came to 8 bases. The CDR3 region is CASSSRGTGELFF. The CDR3 DNA reads as TGTGCCAGCAGTTCCCGGGGTACCGGGGAGCTGTTTTTT.

This chain connects TRBV27 to TRBJ2-1, with D possibly being TRBD1 or TRBD2 (5 bases each). The CDR3 is 14 amino acids. Germline CDR1 is MNHEY and CDR2 is SMNVEV (reference sequence). Trimming cost V 8 bases and J 6 bases, with 17 bases left between them. The CDR3 region has the DNA TGTGCCAGCGCCCCCGACGGGGCTGGCAATGAGCAGTTCTTC. It translates to CASAPDGAGNEQFF.

This clone has just one count. The V gene is TRBV28, the J gene TRBJ2-1, with D tentatively TRBD1 (5 bases). The germline V and J ends were trimmed by 5 bases and 6 bases, with 20 bases remaining between them. Germline CDR1 and CDR2: MDHEN and SYDVKM. The CDR3 contains 16 residues. CDR3 amino acids: CASSLLGAGASNEQFF. The CDR3 region has the DNA TGTGCCAGCAGTCTTTTAGGGGCCGGAGCTTCCAATGAGCAGTTCTTC.

This rearrangement joins TRBV11-3 to TRBJ1-1, with TRBD1 matching 7 bases. Germline V lookup: CDR1 SGHNT, CDR2 YENEEA. The J segment lost 4 bases and the V segment lost 8 bases, leaving 10 bases of the junction unmatched. This CDR3 has 14 residues. The CDR3 spells CASLDRAGGTEAFF. The CDR3 DNA is TGTGCCAGCCTAGACAGGGCGGGCGGCACTGAAGCTTTCTTT.

This chain connects TRBV28 to TRBJ1-1; 8 bases agree with TRBD1. This CDR3 is built from 15 residues. Trimming at V came to 3 bases and at J to 11 bases, leaving 14 bases not matched to a gene. Germline V gene lookup returns CDR1 MDHEN and CDR2 SYDVKM. CDR3 amino acids: CASSLVARTGLGAFF. The CDR3 nucleotides are TGTGCCAGCAGTTTGGTTGCTAGGACAGGGTTGGGGGCTTTCTTT. The variable domain in full, with the rest retrieved from reference TRBV28 and TRBJ1-1, is DVKVTQSSRYLVKRTGEKVFLECVQDMDHENMFWYRQDPGLGLRLIYFSYDVKMKEKGDIPEGYSVSREKKERFSLILESASTNQTSMYLCASSLVARTGLGAFFGQGTRLTVV.

The rearrangement links TRBV5-4 to TRBJ2-5, with a tentative D call TRBD1 (6 bases). The DNA end lines up better with TRBJ2-7; the J call may be wrong. CDR3 length: 15 amino acids. From germline, CDR1 is SGHNT and CDR2 YYREEE (reference sequence). The chain's CDR3 is CASSNYRVSSYEQYF. DNA for the CDR3: TGTGCCAGCAGCAACTACAGGGTGAGCTCCTACGAGCAGTACTTC.

This chain connects TRBV4-1 to TRBJ2-7; D gene unclear. The germline V gene has CDR1 MGHRA and CDR2 YSYEKL. The V end lost 1 base, the J end lost 2 bases, and 12 bases lay between the germline ends. The CDR3 runs to 15 residues. DNA for the CDR3: TGCGCCAGCAGCCAAGGGTCGCTTAGTCCCTACGAGCAGTACTTC. Protein sequence: CASSQGSLSPYEQYF.

The chain links TRBV28 to TRBJ1-5, with D unresolved. Trimming cost V 3 bases and J 8 bases, with 11 bases left between them. This CDR3 comprises 13 residues. Germline V lookup: CDR1 MDHEN, CDR2 SYDVKM. DNA of the CDR3: TGTGCCAGCAGTTTTGTCGGTGGAGAGCCCCAGCATTTT. Protein sequence: CASSFVGGEPQHF.

The chain uses TRBV14 and TRBJ2-7; 7 bases agree with TRBD1. The CDR3 covers 15 residues. CDR1 and CDR2 (germline): SGHDN, FVKESK. V lost 4 bases to trimming and J lost 3 bases; unmatched junction nucleotides: 9. The CDR3 coding sequence is TGTGCCAGCAGCCCGGGACAGTCACGCGTCTACGAGCAGTACTTC. Translated: CASSPGQSRVYEQYF.

The rearrangement links TRBV19 to TRBJ2-7, with D possibly being TRBD1 (6 bases). The ends were cut back, 4 bases at V and 6 bases at J, with 22 bases in the middle. The length of the CDR3 is 16 residues. Germline V gives CDR1 LNHDA, CDR2 SQIVND (reference sequence). CDR3: CASSSDTGFDRREQYF. CDR3 in DNA: TGTGCCAGTAGTAGCGACACAGGGTTCGATCGACGCGAGCAGTACTTC.

The chain combines TRBV12-2 with TRBJ2-7; TRBD1 was called by the table and not checked on the DNA. TRBV12-2 is a recognized pseudogene. The CDR3 totals 15 residues. CDR3 region: CASRFPSSGPYEQYF. In DNA, the CDR3 is TGTGCAAGTCGCTTCCCTTCTTCAGGGCCCTACGAGCAGTACTTC.

The chain links TRBV2 to TRBJ1-4; a possible D gene is TRBD1 (5 bases). Germline lookup yields CDR1 SNHLY and CDR2 FYNNEI. Trimming pared 5 bases from V and 6 bases from J, leaving 10 bases between. The CDR3 length is 13 residues. The chain's CDR3 is CASSYGADEKLFF. The CDR3 DNA is TGTGCCAGCAGTTACGGGGCGGATGAAAAACTGTTTTTT.